This TCR beta chain derives from a study of naive and memory T cell subsets. The study, taken as a whole, reports: Clonotypes here are unpaired alpha or beta chain sequences. Activation and differentiation may alter RNA-based TCR counts. Diversity fell and Gini index rose from naive through CM, EM, EMRA.

CDR3 length equals 12 residues. The V gene lost 3 bases and the J gene lost 15 bases, with 15 bases spanning the gap. CDR1 is LNHDA and CDR2 is SQIVND in the germline V gene (reference sequence). Cells stained for CD3, CD4, CD8, CD45RA and CD27 were sorted into four subsets. The beta constant-region primer was an equimolar mix of two oligonucleotides covering TRBC1 and TRBC2. TCRdb reanalysed the UMI-ligation and nested PCR reads using MiXCR and keeps one entry per CDR3 protein. The sample lists under 150,000 distinct CDR3 sequences, approximately 15% occurring once. In its sample, this clonotype was seen many times. Its antigen is currently unknown.

The gene calls are TRBV19 and TRBJ2-4; D is ambiguous. The clonotype comes from a human donor in good health. The sample comprised naive CD4+ T cells from blood. The CDR3 loop is CASSIGQDRRYF. CDR3 coding DNA: TGTGCCAGTAGTATTGGGCAAGATCGTAGGTACTTC.